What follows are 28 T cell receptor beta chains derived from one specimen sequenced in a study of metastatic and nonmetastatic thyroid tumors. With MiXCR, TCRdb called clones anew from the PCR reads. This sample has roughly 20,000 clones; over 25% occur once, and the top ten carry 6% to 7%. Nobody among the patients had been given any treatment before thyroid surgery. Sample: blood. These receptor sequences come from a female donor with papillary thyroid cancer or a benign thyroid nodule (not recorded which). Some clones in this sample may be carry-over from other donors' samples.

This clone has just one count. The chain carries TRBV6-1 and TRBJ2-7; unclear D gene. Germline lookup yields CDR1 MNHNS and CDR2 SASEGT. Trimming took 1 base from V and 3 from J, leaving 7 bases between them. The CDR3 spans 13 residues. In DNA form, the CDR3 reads TGTGCCAGCAGTGAAGACCGAGACTACGAGCAGTACTTC. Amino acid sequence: CASSEDRDYEQYF.

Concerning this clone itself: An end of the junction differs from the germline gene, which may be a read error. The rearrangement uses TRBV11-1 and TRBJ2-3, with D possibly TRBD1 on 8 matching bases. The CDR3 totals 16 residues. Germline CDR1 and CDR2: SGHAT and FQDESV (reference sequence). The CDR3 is CASSLGTGGDTDTQYF. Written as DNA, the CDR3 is TGTGCCAGCAGCTTGGGAACAGGGGGGGACACAGATACTCAGTATTTT.

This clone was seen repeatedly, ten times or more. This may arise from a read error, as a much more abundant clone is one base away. This CDR3 is CACSDNSGHNEQFF. The CDR3 DNA is TGTGCCTGCAGTGACAATAGCGGGCACAATGAGCAGTTCTTC. The V call is TRBV6-1, the J call TRBJ2-1, with 7 bases that match TRBD2. Germline CDR1 reads MNHNS; CDR2 reads SASEGT. This CDR3 comprises 14 residues.

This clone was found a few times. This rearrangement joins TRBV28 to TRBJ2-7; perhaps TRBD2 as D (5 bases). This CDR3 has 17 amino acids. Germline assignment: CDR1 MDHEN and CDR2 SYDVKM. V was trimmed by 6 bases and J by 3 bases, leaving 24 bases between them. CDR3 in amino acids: CASRYNRDYADLYEQYF. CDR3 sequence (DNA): TGTGCCAGCAGGTACAACCGTGACTATGCGGACCTCTACGAGCAGTACTTC.

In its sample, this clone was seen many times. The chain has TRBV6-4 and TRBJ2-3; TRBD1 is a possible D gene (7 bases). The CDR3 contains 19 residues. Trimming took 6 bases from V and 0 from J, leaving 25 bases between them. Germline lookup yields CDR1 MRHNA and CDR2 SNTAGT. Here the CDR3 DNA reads TGTGCCAGCAGAGACAGTCTAGGGTTACAGGGGAGGAGCACAGATACGCAGTATTTT. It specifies CASRDSLGLQGRSTDTQYF.

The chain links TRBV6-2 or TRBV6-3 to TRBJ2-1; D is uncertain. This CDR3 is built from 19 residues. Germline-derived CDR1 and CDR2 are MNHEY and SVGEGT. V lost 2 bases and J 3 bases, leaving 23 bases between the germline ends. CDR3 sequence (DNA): TGTGCCAGCAGTTACGGATTGGGAAGGTACTTAGACGGCTACAATGAGCAGTTCTTC. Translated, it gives CASSYGLGRYLDGYNEQFF.

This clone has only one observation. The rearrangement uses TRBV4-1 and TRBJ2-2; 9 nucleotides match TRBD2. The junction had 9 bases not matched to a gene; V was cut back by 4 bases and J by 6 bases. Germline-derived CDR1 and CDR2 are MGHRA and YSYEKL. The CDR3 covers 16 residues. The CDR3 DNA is TGCGCCAGCAGCCGAAGCTTTAGCGGGAGCGCCGGGGAGCTGTTTTTT. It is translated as CASSRSFSGSAGELFF.

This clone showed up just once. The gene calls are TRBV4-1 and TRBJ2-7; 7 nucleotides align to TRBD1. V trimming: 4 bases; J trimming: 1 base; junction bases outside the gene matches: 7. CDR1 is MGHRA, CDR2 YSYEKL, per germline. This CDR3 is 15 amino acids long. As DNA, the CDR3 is TGCGCCAGCAGCCTCCCAGGGACAGCTTCCTACGAGCAGTACTTC. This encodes CASSLPGTASYEQYF.

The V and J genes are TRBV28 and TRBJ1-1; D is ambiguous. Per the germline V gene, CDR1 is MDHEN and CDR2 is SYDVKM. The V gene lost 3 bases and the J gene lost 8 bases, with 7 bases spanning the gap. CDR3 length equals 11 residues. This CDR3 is CASSFRKEAFF. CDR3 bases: TGTGCCAGCAGTTTCCGGAAGGAAGCTTTCTTT.

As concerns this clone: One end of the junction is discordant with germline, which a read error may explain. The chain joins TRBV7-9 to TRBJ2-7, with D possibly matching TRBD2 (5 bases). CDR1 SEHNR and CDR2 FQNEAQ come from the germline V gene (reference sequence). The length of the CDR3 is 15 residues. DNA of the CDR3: TGTGCCAGCAGCTTCGGTAGAGTGGGAGTGGCCGAGCATTACTTC. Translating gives CASSFGRVGVAEHYF.

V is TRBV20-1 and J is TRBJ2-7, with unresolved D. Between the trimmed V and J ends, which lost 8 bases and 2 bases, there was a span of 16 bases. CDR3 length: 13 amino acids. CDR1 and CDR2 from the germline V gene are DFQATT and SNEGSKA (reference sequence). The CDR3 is CSPIHFTPYEQYF. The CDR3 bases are TGCAGTCCCATTCATTTTACCCCCTACGAGCAGTACTTC.

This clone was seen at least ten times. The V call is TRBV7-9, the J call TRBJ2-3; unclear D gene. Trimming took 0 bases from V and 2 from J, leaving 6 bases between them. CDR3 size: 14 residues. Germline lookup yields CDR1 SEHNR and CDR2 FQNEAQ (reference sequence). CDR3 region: CASSLAVPTDTQYF. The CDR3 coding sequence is TGTGCCAGCAGCTTAGCCGTCCCCACAGATACGCAGTATTTT.

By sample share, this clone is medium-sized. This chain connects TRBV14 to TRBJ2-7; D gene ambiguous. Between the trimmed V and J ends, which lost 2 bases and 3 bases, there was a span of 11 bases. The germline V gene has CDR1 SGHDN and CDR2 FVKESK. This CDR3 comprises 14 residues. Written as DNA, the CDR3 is TGTGCCAGCAGCCAATCCAGGACCAACTACGAGCAGTACTTC. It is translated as CASSQSRTNYEQYF.

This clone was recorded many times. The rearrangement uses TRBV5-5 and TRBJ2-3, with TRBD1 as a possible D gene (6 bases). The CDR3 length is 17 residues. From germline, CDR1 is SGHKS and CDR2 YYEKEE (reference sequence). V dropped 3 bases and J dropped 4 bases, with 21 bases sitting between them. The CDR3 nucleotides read TGTGCCAGCAGCTCCGGTGGGGTTTTGACAGGATCAGATACGCAGTATTTT. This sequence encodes CASSSGGVLTGSDTQYF.

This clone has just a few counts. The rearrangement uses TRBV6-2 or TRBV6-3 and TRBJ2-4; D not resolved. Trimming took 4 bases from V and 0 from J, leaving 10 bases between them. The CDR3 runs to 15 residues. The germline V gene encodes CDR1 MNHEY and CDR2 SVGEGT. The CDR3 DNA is TGTGCCAGCAGTTGGGCGTACATAGCCAAAAACATTCAGTACTTC. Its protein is CASSWAYIAKNIQYF.

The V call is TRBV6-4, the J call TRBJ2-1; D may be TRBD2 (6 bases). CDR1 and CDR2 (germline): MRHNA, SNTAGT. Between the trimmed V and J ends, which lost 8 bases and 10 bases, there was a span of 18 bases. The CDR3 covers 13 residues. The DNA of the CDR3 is TGTGCCAGCTCACCGGGGGAGACCGAAGAGCAGTTCTTC. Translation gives CASSPGETEEQFF.

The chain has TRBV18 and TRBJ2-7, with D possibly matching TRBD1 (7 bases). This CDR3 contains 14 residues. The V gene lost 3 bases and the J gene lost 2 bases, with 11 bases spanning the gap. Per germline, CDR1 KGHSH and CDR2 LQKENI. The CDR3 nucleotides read TGTGCCAGCTCACCGTTCAGGGGGGCCTACGAGCAGTACTTC. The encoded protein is CASSPFRGAYEQYF.

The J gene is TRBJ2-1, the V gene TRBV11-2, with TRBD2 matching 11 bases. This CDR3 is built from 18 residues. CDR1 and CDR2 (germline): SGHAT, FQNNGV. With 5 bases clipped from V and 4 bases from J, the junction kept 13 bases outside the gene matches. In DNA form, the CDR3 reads TGTGCCAGCAGCCTCACTTCGCCAGGGACTAGCGGATACAATGAGCAGTTCTTC. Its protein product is CASSLTSPGTSGYNEQFF.

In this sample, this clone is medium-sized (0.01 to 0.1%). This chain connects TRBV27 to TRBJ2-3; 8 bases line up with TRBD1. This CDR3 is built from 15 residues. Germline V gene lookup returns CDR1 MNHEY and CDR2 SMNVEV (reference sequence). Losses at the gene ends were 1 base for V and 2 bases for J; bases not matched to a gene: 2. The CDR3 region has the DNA TGTGCCAGCAGTTTATGGCAGGGGGCCACAGATACGCAGTATTTT. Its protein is CASSLWQGATDTQYF.

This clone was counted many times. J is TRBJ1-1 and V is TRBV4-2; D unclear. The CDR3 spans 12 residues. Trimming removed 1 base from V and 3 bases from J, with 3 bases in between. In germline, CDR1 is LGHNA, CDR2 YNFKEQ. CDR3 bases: TGTGCCAGCAGCCAAGGGCACACTGAAGCTTTCTTT. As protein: CASSQGHTEAFF.

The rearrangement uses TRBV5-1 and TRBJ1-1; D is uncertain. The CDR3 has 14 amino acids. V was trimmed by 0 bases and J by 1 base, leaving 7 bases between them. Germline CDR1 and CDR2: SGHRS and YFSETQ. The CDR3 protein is CASSLGQRNTEAFF. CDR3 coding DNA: TGCGCCAGCAGCTTGGGGCAAAGGAACACTGAAGCTTTCTTT.

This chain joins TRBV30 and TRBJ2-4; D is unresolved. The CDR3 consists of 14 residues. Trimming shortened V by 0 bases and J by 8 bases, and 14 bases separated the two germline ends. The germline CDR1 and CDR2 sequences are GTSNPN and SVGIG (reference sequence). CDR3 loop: CAWSVPPRRDIQYF. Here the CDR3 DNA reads TGTGCCTGGAGTGTGCCCCCGCGTCGGGACATTCAGTACTTC.

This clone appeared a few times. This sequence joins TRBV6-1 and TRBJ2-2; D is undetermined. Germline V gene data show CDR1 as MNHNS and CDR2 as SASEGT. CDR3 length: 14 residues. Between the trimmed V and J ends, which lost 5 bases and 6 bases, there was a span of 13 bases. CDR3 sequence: CASSMYSGAGELFF. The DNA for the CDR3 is TGTGCCAGCAGTATGTACAGTGGGGCCGGGGAGCTGTTTTTT.

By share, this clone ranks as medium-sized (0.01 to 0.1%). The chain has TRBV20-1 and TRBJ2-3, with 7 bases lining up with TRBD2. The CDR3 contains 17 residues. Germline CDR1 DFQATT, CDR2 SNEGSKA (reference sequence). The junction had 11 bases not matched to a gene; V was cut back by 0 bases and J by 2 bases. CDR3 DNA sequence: TGCAGTGCTAGAGATAGTTTGGCTAGCGGAGACACAGATACGCAGTATTTT. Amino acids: CSARDSLASGDTDTQYF.

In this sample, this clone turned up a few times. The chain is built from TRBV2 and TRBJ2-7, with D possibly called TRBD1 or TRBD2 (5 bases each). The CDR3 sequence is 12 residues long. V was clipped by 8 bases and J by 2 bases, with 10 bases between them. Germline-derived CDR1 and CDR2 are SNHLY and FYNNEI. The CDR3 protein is CASSPGPYEQYF. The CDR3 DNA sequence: TGTGCCAGCTCTCCGGGGCCCTACGAGCAGTACTTC.

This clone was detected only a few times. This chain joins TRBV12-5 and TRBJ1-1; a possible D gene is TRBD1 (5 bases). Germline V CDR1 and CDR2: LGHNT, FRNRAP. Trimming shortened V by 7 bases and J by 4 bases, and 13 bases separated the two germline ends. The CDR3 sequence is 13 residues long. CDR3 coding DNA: TGTGCTAGTGTCCGGGGCGCTGTCACTGAAGCTTTCTTT. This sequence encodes CASVRGAVTEAFF.

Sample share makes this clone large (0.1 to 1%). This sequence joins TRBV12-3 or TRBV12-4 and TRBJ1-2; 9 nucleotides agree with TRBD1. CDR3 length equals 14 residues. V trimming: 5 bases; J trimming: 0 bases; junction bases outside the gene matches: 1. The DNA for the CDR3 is TGTGCCAGCAGTCGACAGGGGGCTAACTATGGCTACACCTTC. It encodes CASSRQGANYGYTF.

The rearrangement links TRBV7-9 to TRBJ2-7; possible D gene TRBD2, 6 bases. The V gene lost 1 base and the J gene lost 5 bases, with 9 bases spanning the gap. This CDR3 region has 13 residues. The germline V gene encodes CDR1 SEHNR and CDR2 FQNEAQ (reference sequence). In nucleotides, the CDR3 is TGTGCCAGCAGCTTAGGCGGGAACAACGAGCAGTACTTC. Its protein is CASSLGGNNEQYF.